This T cell receptor (beta chain) was sequenced for a study of technical replicates of blood from a few donors. The length of the CDR3 is 17 residues. V lost 0 bases, J lost 1 base, and 14 bases lay in between. Germline lookup yields CDR1 SGHNT and CDR2 YYREEE (reference sequence). Produced via immunoSEQ multiplex PCR; TCRdb's table is partial and in-frame only. The repertoire consists of tens of thousands of clones, with 95% occurring once and the leading ten covering approximately 0.26%. What was sequenced was T cells isolated from PBMCs. V usage is TRBV5-4 and J usage is TRBJ1-3; TRBD1 might be the D (5 bases). This receptor was taken from a human donor in good health. CDR3 loop: CASSLDGGVWSGNTIYF. CDR3 DNA sequence: TGTGCCAGCAGCTTGGATGGAGGGGTCTGGTCTGGAAACACCATATATTTT.